This TCR beta chain was obtained from a study of long-term antiretroviral therapy in people with HIV. Overall study context: Sampling started about a decade before the 2015 immediate-ART recommendation.

Survey level was the resolution at which the v3.0 immunoSEQ assay ran. Profiling relied on immunoSEQ multiplex PCR, and the TCRdb table lists in-frame clones only, not all of them. Altogether 20,000 to 30,000 clones are present, about 79% being singletons, with the ten largest covering around 5.1%. Regarding the study as a whole: Spans of CDR3 length were tighter for HIV repertoires than for controls. Within the repertoire, clones expanded before ART were dominant at all time points.

Sampling of each donor yielded at least one pre-ART PBMC sample and at least two post-ART PBMC samples. Remarks on this clone: Its antigen is unidentified.

This specimen was unsorted PBMCs, taken 0.7 years before starting antiretroviral therapy. This TCR was recovered from a man aged 25-45 years with HIV.

CDR3 nucleotide sequence: TGTGCCAGCAGACCTACAGGGGCGGGCGAGCAGTACTTC. Protein: CASRPTGAGEQYF. The chain joins TRBV6-5 to TRBJ2-7; TRBD1 aligns across 7 bases. Germline values: CDR1 MNHEY, CDR2 SVGAGI. This CDR3 region has 13 residues. Trimming at V came to 6 bases and at J to 6 bases, leaving 8 bases not matched to a gene.